This paragraph covers one T cell receptor (beta chain) sequence. The V and J ends lost 4 bases and 6 bases, in that order; junction bases with no gene match: 9. This CDR3 comprises 15 residues. CDR1 SGDLS and CDR2 YYNGEE come from the germline V gene. Described time point: baseline, week 1 (first vaccination visit). Treatment of the sample: pre-vaccination baseline after standard-of-care therapy. The repertoire was sequenced with immunoSEQ multiplex PCR; TCRdb's copy has only in-frame clones and lacks some. The sample lists approximately 70,000 clones; 79% were seen once. These data originate in a study of a mutant IDH1 vaccine in newly diagnosed glioma. Study as a whole: Sex among treated patients split about 60% male, around 40% female; mean age was approximately 40 years.

The rearrangement uses TRBV9 and TRBJ2-7, with 11 bases that match TRBD1. This specimen consisted of PBMCs, obtained from a glioma patient treated with radiotherapy, temozolomide or both. The TCR was taken from a man in his forties or fifties with glioma. In nucleotides, the CDR3 is TGTGCCAGCAGCTCCGGACAGGGGGCCTTGGGCGAGCAGTACTTC. It codes for CASSSGQGALGEQYF.